A selection of T cell receptor beta chains follows, all from one sample in a study of CXCR3-negative and CXCR3-positive naive CD8 T cells. From the 5' RACE reads, TCRdb lists one entry per CDR3 protein and no DNA. Its clone listing holds approximately 66,000 distinct CDR3 sequences. Sequenced input: naive CXCR3- CD8+ T cells from blood. The receptors come from a human donor in good health. Some clones in this sample may be carry-over from other donors' samples. The CDR3 runs from the conserved cysteine through the conserved F or W.

j_gene | v_gene | CDR3aa
TRBJ2-5 | TRBV27 | CASSPETGLETQYF
TRBJ1-5 | TRBV29-1 | CSVDSGQGNQPQHF
TRBJ1-2 | TRBV7-9 | CASSVGTGEWIDYGYTF
TRBJ2-7 | TRBV29-1 | CSVGAGTEAYEQYF
TRBJ2-1 | TRBV9 | CASSVGGSSNNEQFF
TRBJ2-1 | TRBV7-9 | CASSLGPINEQFF
TRBJ2-7 | TRBV29-1 | CSVDIRESRHEQYF
TRBJ2-3 | TRBV12-3/TRBV12-4 | CASSLAGGGQYTDTQYF
TRBJ2-7 | TRBV28 | CASLEGHEQYF
TRBJ2-5 | TRBV29-1 | CSVNGAQETQYF
TRBJ1-1 | TRBV13 | CASSWPSGNTEAFF
TRBJ2-4 | TRBV28 | CASSDRGGNIQYF
TRBJ2-7 | TRBV27 | CASTSLSYEQYF
TRBJ2-1 | TRBV12-3/TRBV12-4 | CASSHSEGTSGRYEQFF
TRBJ2-3 | TRBV6-5 | CASSSLTSTDTQYF
TRBJ2-5 | TRBV6-2/TRBV6-3 | CASRDRVFPETQYF
TRBJ2-5 | TRBV7-6 | CASSSDGVPQETQYF